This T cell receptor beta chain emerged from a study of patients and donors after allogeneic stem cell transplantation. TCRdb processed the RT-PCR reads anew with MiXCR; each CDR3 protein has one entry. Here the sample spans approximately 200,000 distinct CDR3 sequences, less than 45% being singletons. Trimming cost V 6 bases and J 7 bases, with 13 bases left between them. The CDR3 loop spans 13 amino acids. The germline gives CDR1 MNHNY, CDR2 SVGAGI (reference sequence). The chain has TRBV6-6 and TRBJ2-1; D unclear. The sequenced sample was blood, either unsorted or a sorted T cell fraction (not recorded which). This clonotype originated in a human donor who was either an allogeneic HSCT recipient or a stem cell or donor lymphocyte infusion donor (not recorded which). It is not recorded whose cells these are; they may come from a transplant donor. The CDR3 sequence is CASSLIWENEQFF. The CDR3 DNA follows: TGTGCCAGCAGCCTTATCTGGGAAAATGAGCAGTTCTTC.